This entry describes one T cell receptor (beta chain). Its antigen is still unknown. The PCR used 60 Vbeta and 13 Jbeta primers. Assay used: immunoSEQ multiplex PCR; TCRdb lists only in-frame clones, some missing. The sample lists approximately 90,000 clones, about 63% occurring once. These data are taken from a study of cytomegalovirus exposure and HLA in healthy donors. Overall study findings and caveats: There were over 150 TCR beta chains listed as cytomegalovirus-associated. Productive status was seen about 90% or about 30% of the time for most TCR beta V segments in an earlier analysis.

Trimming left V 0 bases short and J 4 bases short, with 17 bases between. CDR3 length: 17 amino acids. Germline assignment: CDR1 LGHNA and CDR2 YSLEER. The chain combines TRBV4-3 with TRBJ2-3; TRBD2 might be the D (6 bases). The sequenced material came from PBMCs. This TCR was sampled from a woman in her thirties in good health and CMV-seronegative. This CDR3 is CASSQDAGTPIPDTQYF. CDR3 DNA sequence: TGCGCCAGCAGCCAAGACGCGGGGACTCCAATCCCAGATACGCAGTATTTT.